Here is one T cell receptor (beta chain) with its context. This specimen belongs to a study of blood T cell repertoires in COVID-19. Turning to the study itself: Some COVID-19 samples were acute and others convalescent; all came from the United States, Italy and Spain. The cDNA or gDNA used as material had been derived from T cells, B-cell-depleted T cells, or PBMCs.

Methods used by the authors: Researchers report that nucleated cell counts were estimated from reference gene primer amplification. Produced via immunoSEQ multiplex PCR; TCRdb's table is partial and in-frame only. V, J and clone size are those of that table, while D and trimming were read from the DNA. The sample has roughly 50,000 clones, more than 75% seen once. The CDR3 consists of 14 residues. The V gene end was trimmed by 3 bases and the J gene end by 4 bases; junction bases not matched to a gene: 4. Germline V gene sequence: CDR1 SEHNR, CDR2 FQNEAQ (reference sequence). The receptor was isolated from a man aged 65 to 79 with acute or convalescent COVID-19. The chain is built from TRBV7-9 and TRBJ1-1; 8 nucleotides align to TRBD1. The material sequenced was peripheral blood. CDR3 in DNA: TGTGCCAGCAGCTTTTCAGGGGGCTCCACTGAAGCTTTCTTT. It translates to CASSFSGGSTEAFF. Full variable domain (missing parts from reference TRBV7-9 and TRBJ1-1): DTGVSQNPRHKITKRGQNVTFRCDPISEHNRLYWYRQTLGQGPEFLTYFQNEAQLEKSRLLSDRFSAERPKGSFSTLEIQRTEQGDSAMYLCASSFSGGSTEAFFGQGTRLTVV.